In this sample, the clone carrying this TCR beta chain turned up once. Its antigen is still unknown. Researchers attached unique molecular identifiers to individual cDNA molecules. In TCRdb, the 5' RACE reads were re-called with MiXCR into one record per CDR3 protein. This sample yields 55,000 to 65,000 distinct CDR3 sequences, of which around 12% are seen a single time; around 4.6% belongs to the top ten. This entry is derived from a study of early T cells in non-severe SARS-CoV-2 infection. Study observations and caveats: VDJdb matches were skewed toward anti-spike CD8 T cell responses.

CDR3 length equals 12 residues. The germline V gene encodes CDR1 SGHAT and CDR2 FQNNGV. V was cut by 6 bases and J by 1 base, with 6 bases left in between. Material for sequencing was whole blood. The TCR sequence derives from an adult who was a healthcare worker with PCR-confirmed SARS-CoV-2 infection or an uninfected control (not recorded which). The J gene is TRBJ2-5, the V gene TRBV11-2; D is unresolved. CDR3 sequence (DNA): TGTGCCAGCAGGACCCTCCAAGAGACCCAGTACTTC. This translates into CASRTLQETQYF.